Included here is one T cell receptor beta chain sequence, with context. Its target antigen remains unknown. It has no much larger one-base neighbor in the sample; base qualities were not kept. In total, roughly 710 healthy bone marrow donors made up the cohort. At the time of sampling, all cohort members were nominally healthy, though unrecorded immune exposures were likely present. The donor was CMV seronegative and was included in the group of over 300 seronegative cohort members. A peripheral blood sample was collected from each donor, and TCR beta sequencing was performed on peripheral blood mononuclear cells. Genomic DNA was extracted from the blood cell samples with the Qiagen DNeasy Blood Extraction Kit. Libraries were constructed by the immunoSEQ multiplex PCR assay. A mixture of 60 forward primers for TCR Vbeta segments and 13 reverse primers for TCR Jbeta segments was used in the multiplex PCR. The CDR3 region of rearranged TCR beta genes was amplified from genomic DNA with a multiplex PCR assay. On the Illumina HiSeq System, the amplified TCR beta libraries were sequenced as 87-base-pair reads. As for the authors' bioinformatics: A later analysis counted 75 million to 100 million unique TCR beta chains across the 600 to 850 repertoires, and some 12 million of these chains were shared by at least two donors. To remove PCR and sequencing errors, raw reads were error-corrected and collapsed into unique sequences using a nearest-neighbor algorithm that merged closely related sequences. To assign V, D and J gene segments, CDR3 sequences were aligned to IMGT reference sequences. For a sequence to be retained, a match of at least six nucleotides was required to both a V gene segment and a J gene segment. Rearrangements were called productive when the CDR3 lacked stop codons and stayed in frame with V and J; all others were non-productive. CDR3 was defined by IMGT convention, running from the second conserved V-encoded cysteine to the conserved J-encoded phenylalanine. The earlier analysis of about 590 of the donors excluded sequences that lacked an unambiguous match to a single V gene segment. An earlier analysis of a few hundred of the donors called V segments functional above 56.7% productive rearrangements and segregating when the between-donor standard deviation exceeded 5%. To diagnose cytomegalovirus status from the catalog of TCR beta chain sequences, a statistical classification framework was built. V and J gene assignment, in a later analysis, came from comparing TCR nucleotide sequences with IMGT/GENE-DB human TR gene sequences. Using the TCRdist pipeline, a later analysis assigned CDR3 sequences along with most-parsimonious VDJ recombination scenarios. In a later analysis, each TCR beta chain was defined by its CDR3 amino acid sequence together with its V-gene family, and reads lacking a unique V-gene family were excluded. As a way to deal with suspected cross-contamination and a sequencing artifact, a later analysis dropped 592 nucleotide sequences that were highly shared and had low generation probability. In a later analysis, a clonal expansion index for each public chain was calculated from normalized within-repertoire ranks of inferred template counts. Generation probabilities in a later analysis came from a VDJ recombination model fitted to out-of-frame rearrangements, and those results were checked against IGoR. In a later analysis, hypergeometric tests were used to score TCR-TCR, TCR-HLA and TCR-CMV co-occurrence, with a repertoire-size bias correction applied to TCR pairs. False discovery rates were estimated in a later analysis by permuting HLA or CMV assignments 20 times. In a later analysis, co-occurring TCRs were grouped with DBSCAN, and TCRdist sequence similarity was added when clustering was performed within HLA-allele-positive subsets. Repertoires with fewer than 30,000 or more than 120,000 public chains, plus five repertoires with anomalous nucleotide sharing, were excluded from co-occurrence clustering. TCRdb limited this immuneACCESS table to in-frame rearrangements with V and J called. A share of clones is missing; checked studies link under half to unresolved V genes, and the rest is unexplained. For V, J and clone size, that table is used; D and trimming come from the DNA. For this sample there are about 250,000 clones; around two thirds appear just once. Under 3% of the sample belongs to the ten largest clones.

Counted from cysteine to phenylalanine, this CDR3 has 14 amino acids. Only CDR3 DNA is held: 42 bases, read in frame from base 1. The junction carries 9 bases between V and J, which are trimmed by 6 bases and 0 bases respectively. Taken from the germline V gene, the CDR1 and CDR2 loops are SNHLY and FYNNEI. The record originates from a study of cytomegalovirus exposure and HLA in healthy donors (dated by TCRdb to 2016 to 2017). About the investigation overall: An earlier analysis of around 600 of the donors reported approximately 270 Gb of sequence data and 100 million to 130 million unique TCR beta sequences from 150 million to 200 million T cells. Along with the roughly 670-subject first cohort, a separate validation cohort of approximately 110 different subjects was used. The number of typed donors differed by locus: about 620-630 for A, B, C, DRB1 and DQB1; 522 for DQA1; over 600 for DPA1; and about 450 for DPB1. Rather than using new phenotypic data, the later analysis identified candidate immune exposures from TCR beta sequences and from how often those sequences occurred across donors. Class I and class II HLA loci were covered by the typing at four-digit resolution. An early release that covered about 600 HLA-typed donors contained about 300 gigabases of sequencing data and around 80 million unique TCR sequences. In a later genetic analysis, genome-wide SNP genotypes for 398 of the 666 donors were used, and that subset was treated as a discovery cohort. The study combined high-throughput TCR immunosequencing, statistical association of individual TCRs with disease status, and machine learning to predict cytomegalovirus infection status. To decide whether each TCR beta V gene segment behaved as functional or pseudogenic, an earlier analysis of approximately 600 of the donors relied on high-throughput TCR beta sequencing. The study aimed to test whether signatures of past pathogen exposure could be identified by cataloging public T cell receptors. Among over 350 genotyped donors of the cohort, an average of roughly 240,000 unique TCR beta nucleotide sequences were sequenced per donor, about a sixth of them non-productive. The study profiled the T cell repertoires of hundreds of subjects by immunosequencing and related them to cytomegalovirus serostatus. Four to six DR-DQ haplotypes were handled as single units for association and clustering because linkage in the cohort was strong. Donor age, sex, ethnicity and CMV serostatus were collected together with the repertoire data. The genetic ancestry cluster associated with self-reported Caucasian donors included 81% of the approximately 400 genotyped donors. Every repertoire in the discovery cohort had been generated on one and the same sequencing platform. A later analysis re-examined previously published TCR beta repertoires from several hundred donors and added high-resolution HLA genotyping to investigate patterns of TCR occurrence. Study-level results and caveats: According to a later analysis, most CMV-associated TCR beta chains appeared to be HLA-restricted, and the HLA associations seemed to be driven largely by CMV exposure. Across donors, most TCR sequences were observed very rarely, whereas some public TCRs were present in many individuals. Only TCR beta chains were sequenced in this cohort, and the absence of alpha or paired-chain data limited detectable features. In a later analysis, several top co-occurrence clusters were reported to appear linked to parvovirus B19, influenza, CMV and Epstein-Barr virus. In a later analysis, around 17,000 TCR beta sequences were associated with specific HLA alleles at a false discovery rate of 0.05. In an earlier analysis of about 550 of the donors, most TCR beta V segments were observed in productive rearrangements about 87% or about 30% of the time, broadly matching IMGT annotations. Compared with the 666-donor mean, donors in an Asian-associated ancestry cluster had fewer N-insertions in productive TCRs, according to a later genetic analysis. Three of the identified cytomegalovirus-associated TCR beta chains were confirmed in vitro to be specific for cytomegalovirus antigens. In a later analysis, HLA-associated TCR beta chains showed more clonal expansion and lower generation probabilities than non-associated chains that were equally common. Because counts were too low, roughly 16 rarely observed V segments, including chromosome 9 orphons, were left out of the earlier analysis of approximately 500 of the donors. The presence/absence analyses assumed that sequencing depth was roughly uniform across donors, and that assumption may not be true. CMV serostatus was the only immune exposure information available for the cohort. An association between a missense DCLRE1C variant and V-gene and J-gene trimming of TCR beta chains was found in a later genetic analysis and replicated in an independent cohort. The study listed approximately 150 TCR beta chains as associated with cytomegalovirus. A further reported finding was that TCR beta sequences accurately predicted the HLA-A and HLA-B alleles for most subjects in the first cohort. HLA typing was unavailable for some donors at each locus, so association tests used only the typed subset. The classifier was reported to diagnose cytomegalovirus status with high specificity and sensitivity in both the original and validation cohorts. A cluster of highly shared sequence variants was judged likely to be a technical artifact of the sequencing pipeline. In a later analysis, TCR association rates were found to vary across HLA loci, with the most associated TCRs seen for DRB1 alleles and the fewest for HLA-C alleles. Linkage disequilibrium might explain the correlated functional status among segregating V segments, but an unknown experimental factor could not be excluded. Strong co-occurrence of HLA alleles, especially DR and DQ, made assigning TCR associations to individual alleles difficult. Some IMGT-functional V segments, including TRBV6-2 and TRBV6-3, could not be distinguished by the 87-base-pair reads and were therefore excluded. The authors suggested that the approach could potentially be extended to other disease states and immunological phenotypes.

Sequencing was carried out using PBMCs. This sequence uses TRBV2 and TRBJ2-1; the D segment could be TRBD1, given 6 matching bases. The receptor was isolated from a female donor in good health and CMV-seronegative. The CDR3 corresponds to CASRGASSYNEQFF. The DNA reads TGTGCCAGCAGGGGGGCCAGCTCCTACAATGAGCAGTTCTTC.